These T cell receptor beta chains were read from a single sample in a study of blood T cell repertoires in COVID-19. Generated by immunoSEQ multiplex PCR, the TCRdb table keeps only in-frame clones and is missing some. The table lists about 490,000 clones, approximately 85% of them singletons. Sequencing input: peripheral blood. The receptors come from a human donor in a cohort sampled during active COVID-19. CDR3s include the opening cysteine and the closing phenylalanine or tryptophan. The D gene is left open where the match is weak. Clone size is shown for a subset of rows, as once, few, many or a class of expanded clone.

cdr3_aa,cdr3_nt,d_call,v_call,clone_size,j_call
CAIMGPAKGYTF,TGTGCCATCATGGGGCCCGCGAAGGGCTACACCTTC,.,TRBV10-3,.,TRBJ1-2
CASSGDRGQETQYF,TGTGCCAGCAGCGGGGACAGGGGCCAAGAGACCCAGTACTTC,TRBD1,TRBV5-6,.,TRBJ2-5
CASSVVENYGYTF,TGTGCCAGCAGCGTAGTAGAAAACTATGGCTACACCTTC,.,TRBV9,.,TRBJ1-2
CATSRGGLAGANEQFF,TGTGCCACCAGCAGAGGAGGACTAGCGGGAGCCAATGAGCAGTTCTTC,TRBD2,TRBV15,.,TRBJ2-1
CASRRQGNTEAFF,TGTGCCAGCAGGCGACAGGGGAACACTGAAGCTTTCTTT,TRBD1,TRBV12-3/TRBV12-4,.,TRBJ1-1
CASSPQASVTEAFF,TGTGCCAGCAGCCCCCAGGCCTCTGTCACTGAAGCTTTCTTT,.,TRBV7-2,.,TRBJ1-1
CASTPRLAGVYEQYF,TGTGCCAGCACCCCGAGACTAGCGGGAGTGTACGAGCAGTACTTC,TRBD2,TRBV7-9,.,TRBJ2-7
CASSLTGYNQPQHF,TGTGCCAGCAGCCTAACAGGGTACAATCAGCCCCAGCATTTT,.,TRBV7-2,.,TRBJ1-5
CASSLLRGPQETQYF,TGTGCCAGCAGTTTATTGAGGGGGCCTCAAGAGACCCAGTACTTC,TRBD1,TRBV28,few,TRBJ2-5
CASSYSNGRGGQPQHF,TGTGCCAGCAGTTACTCTAACGGGAGGGGTGGTCAGCCCCAGCATTTT,.,TRBV6-2/TRBV6-3,.,TRBJ1-5
CASSLGGDRGGRTQYF,TGTGCCAGCAGCCTGGGAGGGGACAGGGGAGGAAGGACGCAGTATTTT,TRBD1,TRBV27,.,TRBJ2-3
CAKRQGSSTEAFF,TGTGCCAAAAGACAGGGGAGTTCGACTGAAGCTTTCTTT,TRBD1,TRBV2,.,TRBJ1-1
CASSLPPGRLSNTEAFF,TGTGCCAGCAGCCTCCCCCCTGGCAGATTATCGAACACTGAAGCTTTCTTT,.,TRBV7-9,.,TRBJ1-1
CASSYSWGTGTDTQYF,TGTGCCAGCAGTTACTCATGGGGCACTGGCACAGATACGCAGTATTTT,.,TRBV6-5,.,TRBJ2-3
CASSPGGVRATGELFF,TGCGCCAGCAGCCCAGGGGGCGTCCGGGCCACCGGGGAGCTGTTTTTT,TRBD1,TRBV5-1,few,TRBJ2-2
CASSTTGGGWTGELFF,TGTGCCAGTAGTACCACAGGGGGAGGATGGACCGGGGAGCTGTTTTTT,TRBD1,TRBV19,.,TRBJ2-2